These 24 T cell receptor beta chains share one sample of origin, sequenced in a study of blood T cell repertoires in COVID-19. Libraries were prepared by immunoSEQ multiplex PCR; TCRdb keeps only in-frame clonotypes and omits some of them. Here the sample spans tens of thousands of clones, almost 90% being singletons. The specimen was peripheral blood. The source is a woman aged 60 to 75 with active COVID-19.

V is TRBV7-6 and J is TRBJ2-1, with a weak D call TRBD2 (6 bases). CDR3 size: 15 residues. Germline CDR1 SGHVS, CDR2 FNYEAQ. V shed 1 base and J shed 5 bases, with 12 bases lying between them. The DNA for the CDR3 is TGTGCCAGCAGCTTAGGACTGGGGGGAAACAATGAGCAGTTCTTC. As protein: CASSLGLGGNNEQFF.

This clone occurred once. The V gene is TRBV6-5, the J gene TRBJ2-3; D might be TRBD1 (6 bases). Germline CDR1 MNHEY, CDR2 SVGAGI. Trimming shortened V by 7 bases and J by 5 bases, and 19 bases separated the two germline ends. This CDR3 is built from 15 residues. CDR3 protein: CASMGAADYRDTQYF. The DNA for the CDR3 is TGTGCCAGCATGGGGGCCGCCGACTACAGAGATACGCAGTATTTT.

V is TRBV28 and J is TRBJ2-1, with D perhaps matching TRBD1 (5 bases). CDR3 length: 13 residues. Germline lookup yields CDR1 MDHEN and CDR2 SYDVKM. V dropped 5 bases and J dropped 7 bases, with 12 bases sitting between them. The CDR3 loop reads CASSPAGANEQFF. The DNA for the CDR3 is TGTGCCAGCAGTCCCGCTGGGGCAAATGAGCAGTTCTTC.

The chain combines TRBV3-1 (or the pseudogene TRBV3-2) with TRBJ2-5, with TRBD1 matching 8 bases. Germline CDR1 is LGHDT and CDR2 is YNNKEL (reference sequence). After removal of 5 bases from V and 5 bases from J, the junction contained 4 bases not matched to a gene. The CDR3 runs to 13 residues. The CDR3 DNA follows: TGTGCCAGCAGCACAGGGGGTGGGGAGACCCAGTACTTC. Amino acid sequence: CASSTGGGETQYF.

J is TRBJ2-1 and V is TRBV19; TRBD2 matches 16 bases. The CDR3 consists of 17 residues. Germline values: CDR1 LNHDA, CDR2 SQIVND (reference sequence). After removal of 4 bases from V and 4 bases from J, the junction contained 4 bases not matched to a gene. The CDR3 DNA reads TGTGCCAGTAGTACCCCGGGACTAGCGGGAGGGTACAATGAGCAGTTCTTC. It is translated as CASSTPGLAGGYNEQFF.

The V call is TRBV7-8, the J call TRBJ1-4; D possibly corresponds to TRBD1 (5 bases). Trimming took off 10 bases at V and 8 bases at J, with 20 bases between the two ends. From germline, CDR1 is SGHVS and CDR2 FQNEAQ. The CDR3 consists of 14 residues. For the CDR3, the DNA is TGTGCCACCTCATTAAGGGGCATAGGAGAAAAACTGTTTTTT. Encoded protein: CATSLRGIGEKLFF.

This sequence joins TRBV28 and TRBJ1-5; D gene ambiguous. The CDR3 covers 15 residues. The V gene's germline CDR1 is MDHEN and CDR2 SYDVKM. V was pared by 5 bases and J by 1 base, with 12 bases between. CDR3 nucleotide sequence: TGTGCCAGCAGTACGACGGGATGGAGCAATCAGCCCCAGCATTTT. Translation gives CASSTTGWSNQPQHF.

The chain couples TRBV6-2 or TRBV6-3 to TRBJ1-6, with a weak D call TRBD1 (5 bases). The CDR3 is 15 residues long. With 3 bases removed from V and 9 bases from J, the gap between germline ends came to 15 bases. Germline V CDR1 and CDR2: MNHEY, SVGEGT. The CDR3 loop is CASSYPTARFSPLHF. CDR3 DNA: TGTGCCAGCAGTTATCCGACAGCTCGATTTTCACCCCTCCACTTT.

The J gene is TRBJ2-3, the V gene TRBV5-1; possible D gene TRBD1, 6 bases. Trimming shortened V by 4 bases and J by 2 bases, and 14 bases separated the two germline ends. This CDR3 region has 15 residues. The germline CDR1 and CDR2 sequences are SGHRS and YFSETQ. CDR3 bases: TGCGCCAGCAGCCCGTGGGGGCAGTCCACAGATACGCAGTATTTT. This gives the protein CASSPWGQSTDTQYF.

The chain is built from TRBV6-5 and TRBJ2-2; D uncertain. This CDR3 is 12 amino acids long. V was clipped by 4 bases and J by 4 bases, with 4 bases between them. In germline, CDR1 is MNHEY, CDR2 SVGAGI. CDR3: CASSSRTGELFF. The CDR3 bases are TGTGCCAGCAGTTCGCGCACCGGGGAGCTGTTTTTT.

A few counts support this clone. The CDR3 DNA follows: TGTGCCAGCACCCCGCTAAATGAAGGCAATCAGCCCCAGCATTTT. Amino acid sequence: CASTPLNEGNQPQHF. The chain carries TRBV2 and TRBJ1-5; D is unresolved. V shed 7 bases and J shed 2 bases, with 15 bases lying between them. The CDR3 contains 15 residues. Germline V gene data show CDR1 as SNHLY and CDR2 as FYNNEI.

This chain links TRBV5-1 with TRBJ2-1, with 8 bases matching TRBD2. Germline V CDR1 and CDR2: SGHRS, YFSETQ. This CDR3 region has 16 residues. After removal of 5 bases from V and 2 bases from J, the junction contained 9 bases not matched to a gene. In nucleotides, the CDR3 is TGCGCCAGCAGTTCTAGCGGGCAGCCCGCCTACAATGAGCAGTTCTTC. Encoded protein: CASSSSGQPAYNEQFF. Full variable domain (missing parts from reference TRBV5-1 and TRBJ2-1): KAGVTQTPRYLIKTRGQQVTLSCSPISGHRSVSWYQQTPGQGLQFLFEYFSETQRNKGNFPGRFSGRQFSNSRSEMNVSTLELGDSALYLCASSSSGQPAYNEQFFGPGTRLTVL.

The chain couples TRBV5-4 to TRBJ2-1, with 10 bases matching TRBD2. V lost 4 bases and J lost 8; bases outside the gene matches: 6. Germline CDR1 and CDR2: SGHNT and YYREEE (reference sequence). The length of the CDR3 is 14 residues. CDR3 nucleotides: TGTGCCAGCAGCCTAGCGGGAGAGGAAGATGAGCAGTTCTTC. This sequence encodes CASSLAGEEDEQFF.

V and J are TRBV11-2 and TRBJ2-7; TRBD2 matches 8 bases. V was clipped by 6 bases and J by 3 bases; unmatched bases: 7. Germline V CDR1 and CDR2: SGHAT, FQNNGV. The CDR3 is 14 amino acids. CDR3 sequence: CASRMTSGGYEQYF. The DNA for the CDR3 is TGTGCCAGCAGGATGACAAGCGGGGGCTACGAGCAGTACTTC.

The chain employs TRBV28 and TRBJ1-2, with TRBD1 matching over 10 bases. This CDR3 is 14 amino acids long. Trimming cost V 6 bases and J 5 bases; bases outside gene matches: 6. Germline V gene sequence: CDR1 MDHEN, CDR2 SYDVKM. The CDR3 coding sequence is TGTGCCAGCAGCGGGACAGGGGTTGGTTATGGCTACACCTTC. Translation: CASSGTGVGYGYTF.

The rearrangement links TRBV7-2 to TRBJ2-1, with 10 nucleotides matching TRBD2. Germline CDR1 SGHTA, CDR2 FQGNSA. The CDR3 runs 15 residues. V shed 3 bases and J 8 bases; nucleotides not matched to a gene: 7. CDR3 residues: CASSFLAGEVDEQFF. For the CDR3, the DNA is TGTGCCAGCAGCTTCCTAGCGGGAGAGGTTGATGAGCAGTTCTTC.

The rearrangement uses TRBV2 and TRBJ2-1, with D unresolved. This CDR3 has 12 amino acids. The V gene lost 7 bases and the J gene lost 4 bases, with 8 bases spanning the gap. CDR1 is SNHLY and CDR2 is FYNNEI in the germline V gene. CDR3 DNA sequence: TGTGCCAGCAATGGCTTGTACAATGAGCAGTTCTTC. Protein: CASNGLYNEQFF.

The genes are TRBV19 and TRBJ1-5; D unresolved. The germline V and J ends were trimmed by 0 bases and 4 bases, with 7 bases remaining between them. The germline CDR1 and CDR2 sequences are LNHDA and SQIVND (reference sequence). The CDR3 contains 14 residues. The chain's CDR3 is CASSIDEGNQPQHF. The CDR3 nucleotides read TGTGCCAGTAGTATAGACGAGGGAAATCAGCCCCAGCATTTT.

This clone was seen only once. The gene calls are TRBV14 and TRBJ2-7; D is perhaps TRBD1 (6 bases). Germline CDR1 SGHDN, CDR2 FVKESK. Trimming took off 5 bases at V and 2 bases at J, with 19 bases between the two ends. This CDR3 has 16 amino acids. Here the CDR3 DNA reads TGTGCCAGCAGCGGGGGCCGGTATCCTGAAGCCTACGAGCAGTACTTC. Protein product: CASSGGRYPEAYEQYF.

This chain uses TRBV6-2 or TRBV6-3 with TRBJ2-1; 15 bases agree with TRBD2. V gave up 2 bases and J gave up 9 bases; unmatched junction bases: 14. Per germline, CDR1 MNHEY and CDR2 SVGEGT. The CDR3 is made up of 19 amino acids. The CDR3 coding sequence is TGTGCCAGCAGTTACCCCTCCGTGGGACTAGCGGGAGGTCGTAGTGAGCAGTTCTTC. Amino acid sequence: CASSYPSVGLAGGRSEQFF.

V and J are TRBV27 and TRBJ1-2; D perhaps matches TRBD1 (6 bases). Trimming shortened V by 6 bases and J by 3 bases, and 20 bases separated the two germline ends. This CDR3 spans 16 amino acids. The germline V gene has CDR1 MNHEY and CDR2 SMNVEV (reference sequence). The CDR3 protein is CASRGTSRAGYYGYTF. The CDR3 DNA is TGTGCCAGCAGGGGGACATCAAGGGCGGGTTACTATGGCTACACCTTC.

V usage is TRBV6-2 or TRBV6-3 and J usage is TRBJ1-1; 7 bases fit TRBD1. CDR3 size: 19 residues. V shed 2 bases, J shed 3 bases, and the junction held 18 bases outside the gene matches. CDR1 MNHEY and CDR2 SVGEGT come from the germline V gene. The CDR3: CASSYARQGGRIGDTEAFF. DNA of the CDR3: TGTGCCAGCAGTTACGCCCGACAGGGCGGTAGGATCGGGGACACTGAAGCTTTCTTT.

The chain recombines TRBV12-5 with TRBJ2-2; D unclear. CDR1 is LGHNT and CDR2 is FRNRAP in the germline V gene. Trimming left V 1 base short and J 4 bases short, with 16 bases between. This CDR3 is built from 17 residues. In DNA form, the CDR3 reads TGTGCTAGTGGTTTGGCGGGTTTTACGGCAACCACCGGGGAGCTGTTTTTT. It encodes CASGLAGFTATTGELFF.

The chain carries TRBV5-1 and TRBJ2-7; a weak D match, TRBD2 (6 bases). The CDR3 covers 15 residues. V gave up 7 bases and J gave up 0 bases, with 17 bases separating them. CDR1 and CDR2 (germline): SGHRS, YFSETQ. Here the CDR3 DNA reads TGCGCCAGCTCAACCCCGCGGGGAGACTCCTACGAGCAGTACTTC. It is translated as CASSTPRGDSYEQYF.